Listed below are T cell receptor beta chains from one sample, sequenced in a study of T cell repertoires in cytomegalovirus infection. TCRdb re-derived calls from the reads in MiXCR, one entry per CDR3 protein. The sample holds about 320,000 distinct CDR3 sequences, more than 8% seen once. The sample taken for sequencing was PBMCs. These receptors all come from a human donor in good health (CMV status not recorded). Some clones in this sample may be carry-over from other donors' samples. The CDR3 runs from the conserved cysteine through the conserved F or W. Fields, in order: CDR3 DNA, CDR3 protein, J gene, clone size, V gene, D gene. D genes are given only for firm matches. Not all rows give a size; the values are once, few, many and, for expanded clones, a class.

CDR3nt: TGTGCCAGCAGCTCACCGTACGGCGATGAGCAGTTCTTC
CDR3aa: CASSSPYGDEQFF
j_gene: TRBJ2-1
abundance: many
v_gene: TRBV7-3
d_gene: .

CDR3nt: TGCGCCAGCAGCCTCACAGGGCACCCCCTCCACTTT
CDR3aa: CASSLTGHPLHF
j_gene: TRBJ1-6
abundance: .
v_gene: TRBV5-1
d_gene: .

CDR3nt: TGTGCCAGCAGACCCCCTACTAGCGGGACCACAGATACGCAGTATTTT
CDR3aa: CASRPPTSGTTDTQYF
j_gene: TRBJ2-3
abundance: .
v_gene: TRBV28
d_gene: TRBD2

CDR3nt: TGTGCCAGCAATACTGCGGGACACCTCCTATTTGAGCCTGAAGCTTTCTTT
CDR3aa: CASNTAGHLLFEPEAFF
j_gene: TRBJ1-1
abundance: .
v_gene: TRBV12-3/TRBV12-4
d_gene: .

CDR3nt: TGCAGCGTTGAAGGACCCACTTCTGGTCGATTCGGCTACACCTTC
CDR3aa: CSVEGPTSGRFGYTF
j_gene: TRBJ1-2
abundance: few
v_gene: TRBV29-1
d_gene: .

CDR3nt: TGTGCCTCTAGGAGCGACTCTGGGGCCAACGTCCTGACTTTC
CDR3aa: CASRSDSGANVLTF
j_gene: TRBJ2-6
abundance: .
v_gene: TRBV10-3
d_gene: .

CDR3nt: TGTGCCAGCAGCTTAGCCCAGGGTATTCAAGAGACCCAGTACTTC
CDR3aa: CASSLAQGIQETQYF
j_gene: TRBJ2-5
abundance: few
v_gene: TRBV11-2
d_gene: .

CDR3nt: TGTGCCACCAGCTTCCGAGGGGGTGGTGAGACCCAGTACTTC
CDR3aa: CATSFRGGGETQYF
j_gene: TRBJ2-5
abundance: few
v_gene: TRBV15
d_gene: .

CDR3nt: TGCGCCAGCAGCCCCCAGGGAGAGAGGAGTAATGAAAAACTGTTTTTT
CDR3aa: CASSPQGERSNEKLFF
j_gene: TRBJ1-4
abundance: many
v_gene: TRBV4-1
d_gene: .

CDR3nt: TGCGCCAGCAGCCAAGAGCGGGTCGATTCACCCCTCCACTTT
CDR3aa: CASSQERVDSPLHF
j_gene: TRBJ1-6
abundance: few
v_gene: TRBV4-1
d_gene: .

CDR3nt: TGTGCCAGCAGTTTCGGACAGGGCAATGAGCAGTTCTTC
CDR3aa: CASSFGQGNEQFF
j_gene: TRBJ2-1
abundance: .
v_gene: TRBV12-3/TRBV12-4
d_gene: TRBD1

CDR3nt: TGTGCCAGCAGAACCCGCCAGAGCGGGGAGCTGTTTTTT
CDR3aa: CASRTRQSGELFF
j_gene: TRBJ2-2
abundance: many
v_gene: TRBV12-3/TRBV12-4
d_gene: .

CDR3nt: TGCAGTGCTAGAGTCGGCGGGAGACCAGAGACCCAGTACTTC
CDR3aa: CSARVGGRPETQYF
j_gene: TRBJ2-5
abundance: few
v_gene: TRBV20-1
d_gene: TRBD2

CDR3nt: TGTGCCAGCAGTGCGCGGGACAGGGGGCTGTATCAGCCCCAGCATTTT
CDR3aa: CASSARDRGLYQPQHF
j_gene: TRBJ1-5
abundance: few
v_gene: TRBV27
d_gene: TRBD1

CDR3nt: TGTGCCAGCCTCGGAGGGCCAGGCTCCTACAATGAGCAGTTCTTC
CDR3aa: CASLGGPGSYNEQFF
j_gene: TRBJ2-1
abundance: .
v_gene: TRBV7-9
d_gene: .

CDR3nt: TGTGCCAGCAGTTTCTCGCTAGCGGGAAGGGAGCAGTACTTC
CDR3aa: CASSFSLAGREQYF
j_gene: TRBJ2-7
abundance: few
v_gene: TRBV28
d_gene: TRBD2

CDR3nt: TGCAGTGCTAGAGATCTTCATAGGAAGATAGCGACCGGGGAGCTGTTTTTT
CDR3aa: CSARDLHRKIATGELFF
j_gene: TRBJ2-2
abundance: few
v_gene: TRBV20-1
d_gene: .

CDR3nt: TGTGCCACCAGCAGAGCCCTTAGCGTGAGAAGCGGGGAGCTGTTTTTT
CDR3aa: CATSRALSVRSGELFF
j_gene: TRBJ2-2
abundance: many
v_gene: TRBV15
d_gene: .

CDR3nt: TGTGCCAGCAGTGCCCCTACTAGCGGGAGTAGCAATGAGCAGTTCTTC
CDR3aa: CASSAPTSGSSNEQFF
j_gene: TRBJ2-1
abundance: .
v_gene: TRBV6-2/TRBV6-3
d_gene: TRBD2

CDR3nt: TGTGCCAGCAGCTACAGGGAGTTTTACGAGCAGTACTTC
CDR3aa: CASSYREFYEQYF
j_gene: TRBJ2-7
abundance: many
v_gene: TRBV5-4
d_gene: .

CDR3nt: TGTGCCAGCAGCTTGTCGGGACAGGGGGCGCGGGAGCAGTACTTC
CDR3aa: CASSLSGQGAREQYF
j_gene: TRBJ2-7
abundance: many
v_gene: TRBV7-2
d_gene: TRBD1

CDR3nt: TGTGCCAGCAGTTCGGGACTAGCGGGGGGGCTTGAGACCCAGTACTTC
CDR3aa: CASSSGLAGGLETQYF
j_gene: TRBJ2-5
abundance: .
v_gene: TRBV12-3/TRBV12-4
d_gene: TRBD2

CDR3nt: TGTGCCAGCACTGGACTCCCGGAGAGTGAGCAGTTCTTC
CDR3aa: CASTGLPESEQFF
j_gene: TRBJ2-1
abundance: many
v_gene: TRBV12-3/TRBV12-4
d_gene: .

CDR3nt: TGTGCCAGCCGGGGTCCGGGGACTACGGCTGAAGCTTTCTTT
CDR3aa: CASRGPGTTAEAFF
j_gene: TRBJ1-1
abundance: .
v_gene: TRBV12-3/TRBV12-4
d_gene: .

CDR3nt: TGTGCCAGCAGTCTTCAGGAGGGCTACGAGCAGTACTTC
CDR3aa: CASSLQEGYEQYF
j_gene: TRBJ2-7
abundance: .
v_gene: TRBV6-2/TRBV6-3
d_gene: .

CDR3nt: TGTGCCAGCAGGCCAGCGGGAGTTACAGATACGCAGTATTTT
CDR3aa: CASRPAGVTDTQYF
j_gene: TRBJ2-3
abundance: few
v_gene: TRBV6-2/TRBV6-3
d_gene: TRBD2

CDR3nt: TGTGCCAGCAGTTTAGGACACCCTCAGTACTTC
CDR3aa: CASSLGHPQYF
j_gene: TRBJ2-4
abundance: few
v_gene: TRBV12-3/TRBV12-4
d_gene: .

CDR3nt: TGTGCCAGCAAATCCTATGGGCAGGGAGGCACTGAAGCTTTCTTT
CDR3aa: CASKSYGQGGTEAFF
j_gene: TRBJ1-1
abundance: few
v_gene: TRBV27
d_gene: .

CDR3nt: TGTGCCAGCAGCCCATATACAAGGTACGAGCAGTACTTC
CDR3aa: CASSPYTRYEQYF
j_gene: TRBJ2-7
abundance: many
v_gene: TRBV7-2
d_gene: .

CDR3nt: TGTGCCAGCAGCTTAGAGGCCAGGTTGATGGAGACCCAGTACTTC
CDR3aa: CASSLEARLMETQYF
j_gene: TRBJ2-5
abundance: many
v_gene: TRBV7-9
d_gene: .

CDR3nt: TGTGCCAGCAGCTTCCTAGGGACTAGCGTTTCGGATGAGCAGTTCTTC
CDR3aa: CASSFLGTSVSDEQFF
j_gene: TRBJ2-1
abundance: many
v_gene: TRBV7-2
d_gene: TRBD2

CDR3nt: TGTGCCAGCAGCCCGGCCGCCTATGGGGATGGCTACACCTTC
CDR3aa: CASSPAAYGDGYTF
j_gene: TRBJ1-2
abundance: many
v_gene: TRBV7-2
d_gene: .

CDR3nt: TGTGCCAGCACCCAGGGACGTCCTGAAGCTTTCTTT
CDR3aa: CASTQGRPEAFF
j_gene: TRBJ1-1
abundance: many
v_gene: TRBV6-2/TRBV6-3
d_gene: .

CDR3nt: TGTGCCAGCAAACAGGGTACTCCTGAAGCTTTCTTT
CDR3aa: CASKQGTPEAFF
j_gene: TRBJ1-1
abundance: .
v_gene: TRBV7-9
d_gene: .

CDR3nt: TGTGCCAGCAGTTTAGACGCTAACTATGGCTACACCTTC
CDR3aa: CASSLDANYGYTF
j_gene: TRBJ1-2
abundance: many
v_gene: TRBV12-3/TRBV12-4
d_gene: .

CDR3nt: TGTGCCAGCTTCTTTACAGATACGCAGTATTTT
CDR3aa: CASFFTDTQYF
j_gene: TRBJ2-3
abundance: .
v_gene: TRBV2
d_gene: .

CDR3nt: TGTGCCAGTAGTATTACAGCCTTAGAGACCCAGTACTTC
CDR3aa: CASSITALETQYF
j_gene: TRBJ2-5
abundance: .
v_gene: TRBV19
d_gene: .

CDR3nt: TGTGCCAGCAGCAAACTAGCGGGGCAAGAGACCCAGTACTTC
CDR3aa: CASSKLAGQETQYF
j_gene: TRBJ2-5
abundance: many
v_gene: TRBV7-2
d_gene: TRBD2

CDR3nt: TGTGCCAGCAGCCCCCCGGGGGGCGCAATAGCGGGAGTGAATGAGCAGTTCTTC
CDR3aa: CASSPPGGAIAGVNEQFF
j_gene: TRBJ2-1
abundance: many
v_gene: TRBV7-2
d_gene: TRBD2

CDR3nt: TGTGCCAGCAGTCCCCGACAGTATGAAAAACTGTTTTTT
CDR3aa: CASSPRQYEKLFF
j_gene: TRBJ1-4
abundance: .
v_gene: TRBV27
d_gene: .

CDR3nt: TGTGCCAGCAGCTGTGACTGCTTATGGAATCAGCCCCAGCATTTT
CDR3aa: CASSCDCLWNQPQHF
j_gene: TRBJ1-5
abundance: few
v_gene: TRBV7-3
d_gene: .

CDR3nt: TGTGCCAGCAGTTCACTAGCGGGGGTCTCCAATGAGCAGTTCTTC
CDR3aa: CASSSLAGVSNEQFF
j_gene: TRBJ2-1
abundance: few
v_gene: TRBV27
d_gene: TRBD2

CDR3nt: TGTGCCAGCAGCTCCAGGGTGGATGAGCAGTTCTTC
CDR3aa: CASSSRVDEQFF
j_gene: TRBJ2-1
abundance: few
v_gene: TRBV7-9
d_gene: .

CDR3nt: TGTGCCAGCAGCTTGGTGACAAGCGGGGAGCTGTTTTTT
CDR3aa: CASSLVTSGELFF
j_gene: TRBJ2-2
abundance: .
v_gene: TRBV7-2
d_gene: .

CDR3nt: TGTGCCAGCAGTCTGACTAGCGGGAGGGCGAATGAGCAGTTCTTC
CDR3aa: CASSLTSGRANEQFF
j_gene: TRBJ2-1
abundance: many
v_gene: TRBV12-3/TRBV12-4
d_gene: TRBD2

CDR3nt: TGCAGCGTTCCGGGACAGGGTATGAGCGAGCAGTACTTC
CDR3aa: CSVPGQGMSEQYF
j_gene: TRBJ2-7
abundance: .
v_gene: TRBV29-1
d_gene: TRBD1

CDR3nt: TGTGCCAGCAGTGCCCCTTTGGAGCGGAGGTACAATGAGCAGTTCTTC
CDR3aa: CASSAPLERRYNEQFF
j_gene: TRBJ2-1
abundance: many
v_gene: TRBV28
d_gene: .

CDR3nt: TGTGCCAGCAGTGGAGCGGGAGGGGGCTACGAGCAGTACTTC
CDR3aa: CASSGAGGGYEQYF
j_gene: TRBJ2-7
abundance: many
v_gene: TRBV25-1
d_gene: TRBD2

CDR3nt: TGTGCCAGCAGCCAAGGCCCCCCTAGCGGCCGGTACAATGAGCAGTTCTTC
CDR3aa: CASSQGPPSGRYNEQFF
j_gene: TRBJ2-1
abundance: few
v_gene: TRBV14
d_gene: TRBD2

CDR3nt: TGTGCCAGCAGTTTTGACAGGGAGAACACTGAAGCTTTCTTT
CDR3aa: CASSFDRENTEAFF
j_gene: TRBJ1-1
abundance: .
v_gene: TRBV12-3/TRBV12-4
d_gene: TRBD1

CDR3nt: TGTGCCAGCAGCCTAACCCACGGGACTAGCGGGAGGGATGAGCAGTTCTTC
CDR3aa: CASSLTHGTSGRDEQFF
j_gene: TRBJ2-1
abundance: .
v_gene: TRBV4-2
d_gene: TRBD2